This record concerns one T cell receptor beta chain sequence. What it recognizes is unknown. The recently defined diagnostic criteria for definite or probable disease were met by the Susac syndrome patients. These data come from a study of CD8 T cells in Susac syndrome. About the study: The Susac syndrome patients were therapy-naive, on corticosteroids, or on intravenous immunoglobulin alone at blood draw.

Study observations and caveats: Clonal expansion was absent from the CD4+ T cell repertoires in Susac syndrome.

With random hexamers, reverse transcription was performed on about 0.5 to 1 ug of RNA. TCR beta CDR3 was amplified by immunoSEQ multiplex PCR. This amplification extended across 54 Vbeta and 13 Jbeta segments. TCRdb passed the immunoSEQ multiplex PCR reads through MiXCR, listing each CDR3 protein once. The data hold 150,000 or so distinct CDR3 sequences, with roughly 94% observed a single time. Input material: CD4+ T cells from PBMCs. This clonotype was obtained from a human donor with Susac syndrome.

The CDR3 bases are TGTGCCAGCTCACCACCTTCCCTGGGCTCTGGGGCCAACGTCCTGACTTTC. Translated: CASSPPSLGSGANVLTF. This rearrangement joins TRBV18 to TRBJ2-6; D gene uncertain. V was shortened by 0 bases and J by 0 bases, with 9 bases between the two germline ends. Germline V CDR1 and CDR2: KGHSH, LQKENI. The CDR3 is made up of 17 amino acids.